The 25 T cell receptor beta chains reported below all come from one sample, sequenced in a study of CD8+ T cells in alopecia areata (dated by TCRdb to 2017 to 2018). Library preparation employed the immunoSEQ multiplex PCR assay. To provide template for TCR sequencing, every sample had RNA extracted and reverse transcribed into cDNA. In its TCRdb copy, this immuneACCESS table keeps in-frame sequences only and misses some clones. Where compared with another copy, unresolved V genes explain less than half of these, and the others have no known cause. For this sample the table gives roughly 150,000 clones, of which 54% were detected only once. The ten largest clones capture approximately 15% of the sample. Explained via the paper, the time point label denotes: four to five weeks on oral tofacitinib. The treatment or condition label here, explained by the study, means: oral pan-JAK inhibitor, 5-10 mg twice daily.

The source material was CD8+ T cells sorted from blood, sampled at week 4, from a patient treated with tofacitinib. These receptors all come from a human donor with alopecia areata.

The genes are TRBV4-1 and TRBJ2-7; D call uncertain. V lost 0 bases and J lost 2, with 5 bases in between. Germline CDR1 and CDR2: MGHRA and YSYEKL. CDR3 length equals 13 residues. CDR3 nucleotide sequence: TGCGCCAGCAGCCAAGACATGACCTACGAGCAGTACTTC. Translated, it gives CASSQDMTYEQYF.

The rearrangement uses TRBV27 and TRBJ1-2; D is possibly TRBD1 (5 bases). Germline lookup yields CDR1 MNHEY and CDR2 SMNVEV (reference sequence). The length of the CDR3 is 12 residues. The germline V and J ends were trimmed by 4 bases and 6 bases, with 9 bases remaining between them. CDR3 region: CASSSGSDGYTF. The CDR3 region has the DNA TGTGCCAGCAGTTCAGGGTCTGATGGCTACACCTTC.

This chain links TRBV29-1 with TRBJ2-1, with a possible D match to TRBD2 (5 bases). The V end lost 6 bases, the J end lost 9 bases, and 15 bases lay between the germline ends. The CDR3 is made up of 12 amino acids. CDR1 and CDR2 from the germline V gene are SQVTM and ANQGSEA. The CDR3 DNA is TGCAGCGTGAACCCTGAGAGGGCTGAGCAGTTCTTC. This sequence encodes CSVNPERAEQFF.

The chain has TRBV11-2 and TRBJ2-7; no firm D call. The CDR3 covers 11 residues. Per germline, CDR1 SGHAT and CDR2 FQNNGV. The V end was cut by 2 bases, the J end by 7 bases, with 6 bases between. DNA for the CDR3: TGTGCCAGCAGCTTATCTTGGGAGCAGTACTTC. Its translation: CASSLSWEQYF.

The chain has TRBV7-8 and TRBJ2-5, with 7 positions matching TRBD2. V lost 5 bases and J lost 2; bases outside the gene matches: 8. This CDR3 has 15 residues. The V gene's germline CDR1 is SGHVS and CDR2 FQNEAQ. CDR3 coding DNA: TGTGCCAGCAGCGCCTACTCGGGGGGTCAAGAGACCCAGTACTTC. Protein: CASSAYSGGQETQYF.

This clone was found a few times. The chain couples TRBV7-3 to TRBJ2-7; 7 positions match TRBD1. This CDR3 region has 16 residues. Germline V gene data show CDR1 as SGHTA and CDR2 as FQGTGA. V gave up 3 bases and J gave up 3 bases; unmatched junction bases: 11. The CDR3 spells CASSFFGQVEFYEQYF. Written as DNA, the CDR3 is TGTGCCAGCAGCTTCTTCGGACAGGTGGAGTTCTACGAGCAGTACTTC.

The genes are TRBV30 and TRBJ1-2, with D perhaps TRBD1 (5 bases). Trimming took 2 bases from V and 4 from J, leaving 11 bases between them. The V gene's germline CDR1 is GTSNPN and CDR2 SVGIG (reference sequence). The CDR3 is 13 amino acids. CDR3 nucleotides: TGTGCCTGGAGTAAAGGGGCGGCCTATGGCTACACCTTC. It yields the protein CAWSKGAAYGYTF.

This clone appeared a single time. The chain links TRBV27 to TRBJ2-7, with 9 nucleotides matching TRBD2. The V gene's germline CDR1 is MNHEY and CDR2 SMNVEV (reference sequence). The CDR3 consists of 13 residues. J was trimmed by 5 bases and V by 3 bases; bases with no gene match: 2. Written as DNA, the CDR3 is TGTGCCAGCAGTTTCCAGCGGGGGGACGAGCAGTACTTC. This translates into CASSFQRGDEQYF.

The chain combines TRBV15 with TRBJ2-7; D may be TRBD2 (7 bases). V lost 0 bases and J 7 bases, leaving 10 bases between the germline ends. This CDR3 is built from 13 residues. The germline V gene encodes CDR1 LNHNV and CDR2 YYDKDF (reference sequence). CDR3 protein: CATSRERGQEQYF. The CDR3 region has the DNA TGTGCCACCAGCAGAGAGCGGGGGCAGGAGCAGTACTTC.

V and J are TRBV7-9 and TRBJ1-2, with 8 positions matching TRBD1. After removal of 5 bases from V and 5 bases from J, the junction contained 4 bases not matched to a gene. The CDR3 covers 13 residues. Germline assignment: CDR1 SEHNR and CDR2 FQNEAQ (reference sequence). The CDR3 sequence: CASSPGQGYGYTF. The CDR3 coding sequence is TGTGCCAGCAGCCCAGGACAGGGATATGGCTACACCTTC. The full variable domain, rest sourced from reference TRBV7-9 and TRBJ1-2, is DTGVSQNPRHKITKRGQNVTFRCDPISEHNRLYWYRQTLGQGPEFLTYFQNEAQLEKSRLLSDRFSAERPKGSFSTLEIQRTEQGDSAMYLCASSPGQGYGYTFGSGTRLTVV.

The chain joins TRBV30 to TRBJ1-6, with a weak D call TRBD1 (6 bases). The CDR3 extends over 13 amino acids. The V and J ends lost 3 bases and 5 bases respectively, with 8 bases between them. Germline V CDR1 and CDR2: GTSNPN, SVGIG (reference sequence). CDR3 nucleotides: TGTGCCTGGAGCGGGGGGCATAATTCACCCCTCCACTTT. Its translation: CAWSGGHNSPLHF. Filled out from reference TRBV30 and TRBJ1-6, the complete variable domain reads SQTIHQWPATLVQPVGSPLSLECTVEGTSNPNLYWYRQAAGRGLQLLFYSVGIGQISSEVPQNLSASRPQDRQFILSSKKLLLSDSGFYLCAWSGGHNSPLHFGNGTRLTVT.

This rearrangement joins TRBV4-1 to TRBJ2-7; D possibly corresponds to TRBD2 (5 bases). Germline loops: CDR1 MGHRA, CDR2 YSYEKL. Trimming shortened V by 5 bases and J by 7 bases, and 9 bases separated the two germline ends. CDR3 length equals 11 residues. The CDR3 DNA reads TGCGCCAGCAGCTCTGGGAGAGAGCAGTACTTC. Translated, it gives CASSSGREQYF.

This clone has only one observation. The CDR3, as DNA: TGCGCCAGCAGCTTGAGAGGGACTAGCACAGATACGCAGTATTTT. As protein: CASSLRGTSTDTQYF. The chain carries TRBV5-1 and TRBJ2-3; the D gene is possibly TRBD2 (6 bases). Trimming removed 1 base at V and 0 bases at J, with 9 bases between. Germline loops: CDR1 SGHRS, CDR2 YFSETQ. The CDR3 loop spans 15 amino acids. Filled out from reference TRBV5-1 and TRBJ2-3, the complete variable domain reads KAGVTQTPRYLIKTRGQQVTLSCSPISGHRSVSWYQQTPGQGLQFLFEYFSETQRNKGNFPGRFSGRQFSNSRSEMNVSTLELGDSALYLCASSLRGTSTDTQYFGPGTRLTVL.

This chain links TRBV27 with TRBJ2-2; weak D call: TRBD1 (5 bases). The V gene's germline CDR1 is MNHEY and CDR2 SMNVEV (reference sequence). The CDR3 has 16 amino acids. V shed 6 bases and J shed 0 bases, with 14 bases lying between them. CDR3 sequence (DNA): TGTGCCAGCAGCAGCAGGGCTGGAACGAACACCGGGGAGCTGTTTTTT. This translates into CASSSRAGTNTGELFF.

This chain links TRBV7-9 with TRBJ1-1; D unclear. The CDR3 loop spans 12 amino acids. The V gene lost 5 bases and the J gene lost 0 bases, with 4 bases spanning the gap. CDR1 is SEHNR and CDR2 is FQNEAQ in the germline V gene (reference sequence). For the CDR3, the DNA is TGTGCCAGCAGCGGGCTGAACACTGAAGCTTTCTTT. It encodes CASSGLNTEAFF.

The rearrangement links TRBV4-1 to TRBJ2-2, with D uncertain. V lost 5 bases and J 4 bases, leaving 11 bases between the germline ends. CDR1 and CDR2 (germline): MGHRA, YSYEKL. The CDR3 has 14 residues. CDR3 DNA: TGCGCCAGCAGCATCCGGCCTTCCACCGGGGAGCTGTTTTTT. This gives the protein CASSIRPSTGELFF.

The chain uses TRBV30 and TRBJ2-7, with D perhaps TRBD1 (5 bases). The length of the CDR3 is 15 residues. CDR1 and CDR2 (germline): GTSNPN, SVGIG (reference sequence). Trimming left V 4 bases short and J 0 bases short, with 16 bases between. In DNA form, the CDR3 reads TGTGCCTGGACTGACCCCGACAGCCTCTCCTACGAGCAGTACTTC. Protein product: CAWTDPDSLSYEQYF.

The J gene is TRBJ1-5, the V gene TRBV6-5; the D gene is possibly TRBD1 (6 bases). Between the trimmed V and J ends, which lost 6 bases and 2 bases, there was a span of 11 bases. The CDR3 spans 14 residues. Germline CDR1 is MNHEY and CDR2 is SVGAGI. The CDR3 nucleotides are TGTGCCAGCAGACAGGGCGAGGGCAATCAGCCCCAGCATTTT. This translates into CASRQGEGNQPQHF.

The J gene is TRBJ1-1, the V gene TRBV27; TRBD1 matches at 8 bases. With V trimmed by 2 bases and J by 4 bases, 3 bases remained unmatched. CDR3 length: 14 residues. Germline V gene data show CDR1 as MNHEY and CDR2 as SMNVEV (reference sequence). The CDR3 region is CASSLRTGGTEAFF. DNA of the CDR3: TGTGCCAGCAGTTTACGCACAGGGGGCACTGAAGCTTTCTTT.

V is TRBV13 and J is TRBJ2-5; 7 bases are shared with TRBD1. V shed 4 bases, J shed 5 bases, and the junction held 10 bases outside the gene matches. This CDR3 is 15 amino acids long. Germline values: CDR1 PRHDT, CDR2 FYEKMQ (reference sequence). The CDR3: CASSSNLQGWETQYF. CDR3 sequence (DNA): TGTGCCAGCAGCTCGAACTTACAGGGGTGGGAGACCCAGTACTTC.

This clone appeared once. The chain has TRBV4-1 and TRBJ2-5, with a weak D call TRBD1 (6 bases). CDR1 is MGHRA and CDR2 is YSYEKL in the germline V gene. Trimming removed 1 base at V and 0 bases at J, with 21 bases between. CDR3 length: 19 residues. DNA for the CDR3: TGCGCCAGCAGCCAAGGTCTCAGGGGTCATATCTTGTACCAAGAGACCCAGTACTTC. Its translation: CASSQGLRGHILYQETQYF.

This clone has more than one count but fewer than ten. The V gene is TRBV9, the J gene TRBJ2-2; D uncertain. From germline, CDR1 is SGDLS and CDR2 YYNGEE. This CDR3 region has 12 residues. Trimming took off 4 bases at V and 5 bases at J, with 6 bases between the two ends. The CDR3 coding sequence is TGTGCCAGCAGCCTTGATACCGGGGAGCTGTTTTTT. It is translated as CASSLDTGELFF. Variable domain in full (rest from reference TRBV9 and TRBJ2-2): DSGVTQTPKHLITATGQRVTLRCSPRSGDLSVYWYQQSLDQGLQFLIQYYNGEERAKGNILERFSAQQFPDLHSELNLSSLELGDSALYFCASSLDTGELFFGEGSRLTVL.

This rearrangement joins TRBV4-3 to TRBJ2-1; 7 bases align to TRBD1. The V gene end was trimmed by 0 bases and the J gene end by 3 bases; junction bases not matched to a gene: 2. Germline V gives CDR1 LGHNA, CDR2 YSLEER. CDR3 length equals 15 residues. The CDR3 nucleotides are TGCGCCAGCAGCCAAGAAAGGGGGCTCTACAATGAGCAGTTCTTC. Translation: CASSQERGLYNEQFF.

V is TRBV7-9 and J is TRBJ1-2; D gene unclear. Germline V gene lookup returns CDR1 SEHNR and CDR2 FQNEAQ (reference sequence). Trimming took 0 bases from V and 6 from J, leaving 14 bases between them. CDR3 size: 15 residues. The CDR3 bases are TGTGCCAGCAGCTTAGCGCTCTGGGAGGAGGATGGCTACACCTTC. Translating it yields CASSLALWEEDGYTF.

CDR3 DNA sequence: TGTGCCAGCAGCTTAGCAGTCGGGGGGTACTACGAGCAGTACTTC. As protein: CASSLAVGGYYEQYF. V and J are TRBV7-9 and TRBJ2-7; 7 bases match TRBD2. Germline CDR1 reads SEHNR; CDR2 reads FQNEAQ (reference sequence). Trimming removed 0 bases from V and 3 bases from J; junction bases left unmatched: 5. The CDR3 has 15 residues.